The clone carrying this T cell receptor beta chain was found a few times. This CDR3 is 16 amino acids long. V was clipped by 0 bases and J by 3 bases, with 16 bases between them. From germline, CDR1 is SGHRS and CDR2 YFSETQ. Purity exceeded 95% in all sorted populations. These data originate in a study of beta chain features in type 1 diabetes. The investigators reverse transcribed all of the isolated RNA, so they sequenced expressed TCRB transcripts. Clones were read by immunoSEQ multiplex PCR, and TCRdb kept only the in-frame ones, dropping some. The table has fewer than 200,000 clones, approximately 8.1% seen once.

This receptor was identified in a man aged 18 to 29 in good health. The chain uses TRBV5-1 and TRBJ2-7; TRBD2 is a possible D gene (6 bases). Source material: central memory CD4+ T cells from blood. CDR3 amino acids: CASSLAGGLVGYEQYF. The CDR3 DNA sequence: TGCGCCAGCAGCTTGGCCGGGGGACTCGTGGGCTACGAGCAGTACTTC. The variable domain in full, with the rest retrieved from reference TRBV5-1 and TRBJ2-7, is KAGVTQTPRYLIKTRGQQVTLSCSPISGHRSVSWYQQTPGQGLQFLFEYFSETQRNKGNFPGRFSGRQFSNSRSEMNVSTLELGDSALYLCASSLAGGLVGYEQYFGPGTRLTVT.